This is a list of T cell receptor beta chains from one sample in a study of T cell clonotyping in hematopoietic cell transplantation. TCRdb's table, derived via immunoSEQ multiplex PCR, lists solely in-frame clones and lacks some. Among some 9,200 clones listed, 65% to 80% were seen once. The specimen comprised peripheral blood mononuclear cells, sampled before stem cell transplant. These receptors originate from a man in his sixties with acute myeloid leukemia. Some clones in this sample may be carry-over from other donors' samples. CDR3s include the opening cysteine and the closing phenylalanine or tryptophan. D genes are given only for firm matches. Clone sizes are given selectively: once, few, many, or a class where the clone is expanded.

TRBJ2-7,TRBV6-1,NA,TRBD1,TGTGCCAGCAGTGAAGTGGGACAGTTGTCCTACGAGCAGTACTTC,CASSEVGQLSYEQYF
TRBJ2-7,TRBV11-2,once,NA,TGTGCCAGCAGCTTTCAGGCCGACGAGCAGTACTTC,CASSFQADEQYF
TRBJ1-5,TRBV29-1,NA,TRBD1,TGCAGCGTAAGAGACACTGGACAGGGCTATAGCAATCAGCCCCAGCATTTT,CSVRDTGQGYSNQPQHF
TRBJ2-2,TRBV2,NA,TRBD2,TGTGCCAGCATGACGACTAGCGGGAAGGTGAACACCGGGGAGCTGTTTTTT,CASMTTSGKVNTGELFF
TRBJ2-2,TRBV2,NA,TRBD2,TGTGCCAGCAGGAGATTAGCGGGGACGAACACCGGGGAGCTGTTTTTT,CASRRLAGTNTGELFF
TRBJ1-2,TRBV5-1,NA,TRBD1,TGCGCCAGCAGCCCAGGGGGGGATAACTATGGCTACACCTTC,CASSPGGDNYGYTF
TRBJ2-5,TRBV6-6,NA,NA,TGTGCCAGCAGTCTAGTTCAAGAGACCCAGTACTTC,CASSLVQETQYF
TRBJ2-6,TRBV2,NA,NA,TGTGCCAGCAGTCCGAATGGGGCCAACGTCCTGACTTTC,CASSPNGANVLTF
TRBJ1-2,TRBV2,NA,TRBD1,TGTGCCAGCAGGGGACAGGGTATCTATGGCTACACCTTC,CASRGQGIYGYTF
TRBJ2-1,TRBV5-1,NA,NA,TGCGCCAGCAGCGTTGACAGGCTCTCCTACAATGAGCAGTTCTTC,CASSVDRLSYNEQFF
TRBJ1-2,TRBV6-5,NA,TRBD1,TGTGCCAGCAGTCGACAGGGTCCCTATGGCTACACCTTC,CASSRQGPYGYTF
TRBJ1-6,TRBV4-2,NA,TRBD1,TGTGCCAGCAGCCTGGGGGACAGGGGTAATTCACCCCTCCACTTT,CASSLGDRGNSPLHF
TRBJ2-7,TRBV9,NA,TRBD1,TGTGCCAGCAGTATATCCGGGACAGGGAGCTCCTACGAGCAGTACTTC,CASSISGTGSSYEQYF
TRBJ2-1,TRBV7-2,NA,NA,TGTGCCAGCAGCCCTTTTGACAATGAGCAGTTCTTC,CASSPFDNEQFF
TRBJ2-3,TRBV9,NA,NA,TGTGCCAGCAGCGTCGAGGGAAGCACAGATACGCAGTATTTT,CASSVEGSTDTQYF
TRBJ2-2,TRBV5-4,once,TRBD2,TGTGCCAGCAGCTCCCTCGGCGGGGGGCTAAACACCGGGGAGCTGTTTTTT,CASSSLGGGLNTGELFF
TRBJ2-3,TRBV28,NA,NA,TGTGCCAGCAGTGGGACCTACACAGATACGCAGTATTTT,CASSGTYTDTQYF
TRBJ1-5,TRBV30,NA,TRBD1,TGTGCCTGGACCCCGGGACAGGGACTGTCTCAGCCCCAGCATTTT,CAWTPGQGLSQPQHF
TRBJ1-1,TRBV10-3,NA,NA,TGTGCCATCAGTGAGAGGGAAGGTGAAGCTTTCTTT,CAISEREGEAFF
TRBJ2-3,TRBV7-9,once,NA,TGTGCCAGCAGCTTTTCTAGCGTGTCAGATACGCAGTATTTT,CASSFSSVSDTQYF
TRBJ1-2,TRBV5-1,NA,TRBD1,TGCGCCAGCAGCAGGGACAGGGGGCTTGAAGGCTACACCTTC,CASSRDRGLEGYTF
TRBJ2-1,TRBV11-2,NA,TRBD2,TGTGCCAGCAGCTTAGGCGGACTAGCGGGGCGGGGTGAGCAGTTCTTC,CASSLGGLAGRGEQFF
TRBJ2-7,TRBV28,NA,TRBD1,TGTGCCAGCAGTTTGTGGACAGGGGGCATATACGAGCAGTACTTC,CASSLWTGGIYEQYF
TRBJ2-7,TRBV7-2,NA,NA,TGTGCCAGCAGCTTATACGGAAGCTCCTACGAGCAGTACTTC,CASSLYGSSYEQYF
TRBJ1-5,TRBV28,once,TRBD1,TGTGCCAGCAGTTTAACCATATCGGAGGGGGCCCAGCCCCAGCATTTT,CASSLTISEGAQPQHF
TRBJ1-6,TRBV2,NA,NA,TGTGCCAGCAGTGACCCAGGGAATGGTTCACCCCTCCACTTT,CASSDPGNGSPLHF
TRBJ2-2,TRBV2,NA,NA,TGTGCCAGCCGAGGGACGGTAAACACCGGGGAGCTGTTTTTT,CASRGTVNTGELFF
TRBJ1-6,TRBV30,few,TRBD1,TGTGCCTGGAGTGTAGGACAGGGGAATTCACCCCTCCACTTT,CAWSVGQGNSPLHF
TRBJ2-7,TRBV10-2,NA,TRBD2,TGCGCCAGCAGTCGGTCTAGCGGGGGGGCCGACGAGCAGTACTTC,CASSRSSGGADEQYF
TRBJ1-5,TRBV6-1,NA,NA,TGTGCCAGCAGTGGACGGCCAGGTCAGCCCCAGCATTTT,CASSGRPGQPQHF
TRBJ1-2,TRBV11-3,NA,NA,TGTGCCAGCAGCTTAGTGGACAAAGGACTATATGGCTACACCTTC,CASSLVDKGLYGYTF
TRBJ1-2,TRBV28,NA,TRBD1,TGTGCCAGCAGTCCGACCCCAGGGGGTGCTGGCTACACCTTC,CASSPTPGGAGYTF
TRBJ1-6,TRBV25-1,NA,NA,TGTGCCAGCAGTAACCTCGGGGATTCACCCCTCCACTTT,CASSNLGDSPLHF
TRBJ2-2,TRBV19,NA,NA,TGTGCCAGTAGTATGGTTGCGGCCACCGGGGAGCTGTTTTTT,CASSMVAATGELFF
TRBJ2-3,TRBV14,NA,TRBD2,TGTGCCAGCAGCCAAGAGGTAGCGGGAGGGGGAGATACGCAGTATTTT,CASSQEVAGGGDTQYF
TRBJ1-2,TRBV11-2,once,NA,TGTGCCAGCAGCCGAACTAGGCAGGCCCTCCGCTATGGCTACACCTTC,CASSRTRQALRYGYTF
TRBJ2-7,TRBV2,NA,NA,TGTGCCAGCAGTGAAGGTGGGGCTCCCTCCTACGAGCAGTACTTC,CASSEGGAPSYEQYF
TRBJ2-7,TRBV5-8,NA,NA,TGTGCCAGCAGTGGGATCGAGGGGGAGGGCTACGAGCAGTACTTC,CASSGIEGEGYEQYF
TRBJ1-6,TRBV7-6,NA,NA,TGTGCCAGCAGCTTCGGACTGAATAATTCACCCCTCCACTTT,CASSFGLNNSPLHF
TRBJ1-1,TRBV6-5,NA,NA,TGTGCCAGCAGTTACTCGTCCACTGAAGCTTTCTTT,CASSYSSTEAFF
TRBJ2-1,TRBV9,NA,TRBD1,TGTGCCAGCAGCGAAGGACAGGGGAACGTGTTCTTC,CASSEGQGNVFF
TRBJ2-3,TRBV6-6,NA,NA,TGTGCCAGCAGTGACGGATACACAGATACGCAGTATTTT,CASSDGYTDTQYF
TRBJ1-1,TRBV4-1,NA,TRBD1,TGCGCCAGCAGCCAAGGCGGGTCCCAGGGGGTACGCACTGAAGCTTTCTTT,CASSQGGSQGVRTEAFF
TRBJ1-2,TRBV9,NA,TRBD1,TGTGCCAGCAGTGGGGACAGGGCAGACTACTATGGCTACACCTTC,CASSGDRADYYGYTF
TRBJ2-4,TRBV25-1,few,TRBD2,TGTGCCAGCAGTGAAAAACGGGCGGGGGGGCGGAACATTCAGTACTTC,CASSEKRAGGRNIQYF
TRBJ1-5,TRBV5-6,once,NA,TGTGCCAGCAGCTTGGGGGGGTCTACTTATCAGCCCCAGCATTTT,CASSLGGSTYQPQHF
TRBJ1-1,TRBV28,NA,NA,TGTGCCAGCAGTCCTTGGACAGTGAACACTGAAGCTTTCTTT,CASSPWTVNTEAFF
TRBJ2-5,TRBV9,NA,TRBD2,TGTGCCAGCAGCGTAGGGGCTAGCGGGGGGACCCAGCAAGAGACCCAGTACTTC,CASSVGASGGTQQETQYF
TRBJ2-7,TRBV4-1,NA,NA,TGCGCCAGCAGCCAAGGCACGCAGGGGCCCCACCACCTGAACGAGCAGTACTTC,CASSQGTQGPHHLNEQYF
TRBJ2-7,TRBV7-2,NA,NA,TGTGCCAGCAGCTTAGTGCGACTGTTCGGGTACGAGCAGTACTTC,CASSLVRLFGYEQYF
TRBJ1-5,TRBV10-3,NA,NA,TGTGCCACCCAAGACAGCAATCAGCCCCAGCATTTT,CATQDSNQPQHF
TRBJ1-2,TRBV19,NA,NA,TGTGCCAGTAGTACTGTTTTGGTGGCCCCACAACCTCGCTACACCTTC,CASSTVLVAPQPRYTF
TRBJ1-4,TRBV6-5,NA,NA,TGTGCCAGCAGTTACCATCTACAGGGTACTAATGAAAAACTGTTTTTT,CASSYHLQGTNEKLFF